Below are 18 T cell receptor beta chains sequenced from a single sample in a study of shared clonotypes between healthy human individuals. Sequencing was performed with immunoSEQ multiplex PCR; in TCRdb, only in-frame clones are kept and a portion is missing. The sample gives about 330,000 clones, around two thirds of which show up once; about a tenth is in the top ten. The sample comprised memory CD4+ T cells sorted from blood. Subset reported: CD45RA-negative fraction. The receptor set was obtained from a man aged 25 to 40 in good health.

The CDR3 reads CASSSTGQGNTGELFF. In nucleotides, the CDR3 is TGCGCCAGCAGCTCAACGGGACAAGGGAACACCGGGGAGCTGTTTTTT. The V and J genes are TRBV5-1 and TRBJ2-2; D possibly corresponds to TRBD1 (6 bases). CDR1 is SGHRS and CDR2 is YFSETQ in the germline V gene. V lost 3 bases and J lost 1, with 13 bases in between. The length of the CDR3 is 16 residues.

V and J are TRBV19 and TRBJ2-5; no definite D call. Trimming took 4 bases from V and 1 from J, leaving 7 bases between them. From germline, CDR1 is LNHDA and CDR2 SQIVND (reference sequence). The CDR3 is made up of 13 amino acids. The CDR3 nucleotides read TGTGCCAGTAGTACAGGCGGCCAAGAGACCCAGTACTTC. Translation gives CASSTGGQETQYF.

CDR3: CASNRRPGGETQYF. In nucleotides, the CDR3 is TGCGCCAGCAATAGAAGGCCTGGGGGAGAGACCCAGTACTTC. The chain combines TRBV5-1 with TRBJ2-5; either TRBD1 or TRBD2 may fit D (5 bases each). Per the germline V gene, CDR1 is SGHRS and CDR2 is YFSETQ. V gave up 6 bases and J gave up 4 bases, with 16 bases separating them. The CDR3 extends over 14 amino acids.

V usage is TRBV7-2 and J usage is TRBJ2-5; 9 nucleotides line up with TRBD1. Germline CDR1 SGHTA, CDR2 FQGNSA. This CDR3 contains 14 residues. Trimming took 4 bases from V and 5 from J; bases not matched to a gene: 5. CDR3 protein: CASSSGQGRETQYF. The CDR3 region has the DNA TGTGCCAGCAGCTCGGGACAGGGTAGGGAGACCCAGTACTTC.

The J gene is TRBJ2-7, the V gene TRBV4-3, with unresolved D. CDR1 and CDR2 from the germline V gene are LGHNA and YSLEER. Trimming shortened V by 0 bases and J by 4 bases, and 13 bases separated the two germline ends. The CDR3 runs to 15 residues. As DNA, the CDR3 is TGCGCCAGCAGCCAAGAGCCAAGGTTGGGGTACGAGCAGTACTTC. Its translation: CASSQEPRLGYEQYF.

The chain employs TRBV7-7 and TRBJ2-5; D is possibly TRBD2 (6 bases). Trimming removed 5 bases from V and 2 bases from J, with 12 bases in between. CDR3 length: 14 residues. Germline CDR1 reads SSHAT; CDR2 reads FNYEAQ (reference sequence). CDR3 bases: TGTGCCAGCAGCGCGGGACTGACACAAGAGACCCAGTACTTC. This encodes CASSAGLTQETQYF.

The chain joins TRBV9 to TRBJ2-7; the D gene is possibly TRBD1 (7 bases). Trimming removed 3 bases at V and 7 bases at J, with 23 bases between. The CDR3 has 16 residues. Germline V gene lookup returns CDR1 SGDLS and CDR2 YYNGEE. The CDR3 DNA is TGTGCCAGCAGCGGGCGGGACAGCCCAGTTGGGGAGGAGCAGTACTTC. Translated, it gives CASSGRDSPVGEEQYF. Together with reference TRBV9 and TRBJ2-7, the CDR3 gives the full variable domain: DSGVTQTPKHLITATGQRVTLRCSPRSGDLSVYWYQQSLDQGLQFLIQYYNGEERAKGNILERFSAQQFPDLHSELNLSSLELGDSALYFCASSGRDSPVGEEQYFGPGTRLTVT.

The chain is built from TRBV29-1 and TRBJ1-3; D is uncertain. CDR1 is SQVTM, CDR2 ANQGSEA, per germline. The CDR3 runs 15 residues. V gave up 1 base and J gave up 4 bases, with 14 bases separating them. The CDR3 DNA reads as TGCAGCGTTGAAGTGGGCGGGGAACGCGGAAACACCATATATTTT. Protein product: CSVEVGGERGNTIYF.

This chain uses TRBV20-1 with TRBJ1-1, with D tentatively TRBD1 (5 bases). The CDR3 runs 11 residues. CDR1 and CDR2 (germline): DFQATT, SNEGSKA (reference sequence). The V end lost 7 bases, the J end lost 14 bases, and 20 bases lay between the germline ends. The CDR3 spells CSENTDKSQFF. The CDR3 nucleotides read TGCAGTGAGAACACGGACAAGTCTCAATTCTTT.

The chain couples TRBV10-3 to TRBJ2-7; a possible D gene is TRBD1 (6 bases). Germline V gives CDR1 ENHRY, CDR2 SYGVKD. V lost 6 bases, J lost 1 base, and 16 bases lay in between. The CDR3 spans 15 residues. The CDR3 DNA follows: TGTGCCATCAGGAGGGGGATAGAAGGGTCCTACGAGCAGTACTTC. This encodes CAIRRGIEGSYEQYF.

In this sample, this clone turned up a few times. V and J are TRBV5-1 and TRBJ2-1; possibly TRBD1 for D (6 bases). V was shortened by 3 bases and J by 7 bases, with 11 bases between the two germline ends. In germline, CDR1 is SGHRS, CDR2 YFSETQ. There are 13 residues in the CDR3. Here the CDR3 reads CASSSTTGNEQFF. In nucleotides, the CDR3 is TGCGCCAGCAGCTCTACGACAGGAAATGAGCAGTTCTTC.

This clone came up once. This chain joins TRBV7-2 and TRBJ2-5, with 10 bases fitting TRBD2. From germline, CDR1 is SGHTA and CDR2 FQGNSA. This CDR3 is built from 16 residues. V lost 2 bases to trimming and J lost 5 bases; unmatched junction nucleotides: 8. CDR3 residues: CASSLLAGGSGETQYF. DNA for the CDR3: TGTGCCAGCAGCTTATTAGCGGGAGGTTCCGGCGAGACCCAGTACTTC.

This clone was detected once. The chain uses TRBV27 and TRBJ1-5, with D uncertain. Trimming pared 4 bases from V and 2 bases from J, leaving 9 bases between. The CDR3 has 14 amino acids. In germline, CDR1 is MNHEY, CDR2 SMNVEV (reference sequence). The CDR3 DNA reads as TGTGCCAGCAGTTGGTCGGTTGGCAATCAGCCCCAGCATTTT. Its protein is CASSWSVGNQPQHF.

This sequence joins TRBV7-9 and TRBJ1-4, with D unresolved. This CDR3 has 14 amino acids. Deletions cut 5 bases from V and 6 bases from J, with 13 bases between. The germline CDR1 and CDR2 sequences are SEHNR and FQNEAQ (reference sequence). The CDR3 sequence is CASSSRGGYEKLFF. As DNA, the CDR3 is TGTGCCAGCAGCAGCCGGGGTGGTTATGAAAAACTGTTTTTT.

CDR3 nucleotides: TGTGCCAGCAGCTTTTCTCCGGGACAGGCCTATGGCTACACCTTC. The encoded protein is CASSFSPGQAYGYTF. The rearrangement links TRBV5-4 to TRBJ1-2, with 8 bases aligning to TRBD1. This CDR3 is 15 amino acids long. J gave up 4 bases and V 2 bases, and 7 bases lay outside the gene matches. Germline CDR1 is SGHNT and CDR2 is YYREEE (reference sequence).

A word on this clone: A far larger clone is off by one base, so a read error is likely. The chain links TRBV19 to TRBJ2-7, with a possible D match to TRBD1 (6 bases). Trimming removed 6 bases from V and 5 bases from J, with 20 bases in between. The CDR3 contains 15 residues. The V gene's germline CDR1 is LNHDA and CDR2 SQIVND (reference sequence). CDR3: CASRGTEQGRDEQYF. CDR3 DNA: TGTGCCAGTAGAGGAACGGAACAGGGCCGGGACGAGCAGTACTTC.

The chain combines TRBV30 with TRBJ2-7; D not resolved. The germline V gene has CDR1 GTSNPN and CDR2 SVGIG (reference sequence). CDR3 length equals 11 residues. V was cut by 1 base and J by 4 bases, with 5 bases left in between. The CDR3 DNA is TGTGCCTGGAGTGGTATTTACGAGCAGTACTTC. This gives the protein CAWSGIYEQYF.

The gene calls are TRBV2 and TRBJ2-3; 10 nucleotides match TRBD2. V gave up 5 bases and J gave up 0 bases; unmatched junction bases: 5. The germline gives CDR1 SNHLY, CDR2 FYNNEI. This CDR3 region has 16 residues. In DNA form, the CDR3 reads TGTGCCAGCAGTCCACAACTAGCGGGGAGCACAGATACGCAGTATTTT. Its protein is CASSPQLAGSTDTQYF.